The 6 T cell receptor beta chains reported below all come from one sample, sequenced in a study of blood T cell repertoires in COVID-19. Some clones are missing from TCRdb's copy, which holds only in-frame ones; the method was immunoSEQ multiplex PCR. Among tens of thousands of clones listed, about nine tenths were seen once. The material sequenced was peripheral blood. These TCRs come from a human donor with active COVID-19. The donor label of this sample is uncertain.

The chain joins TRBV4-1 to TRBJ2-4; TRBD2 matches at 8 bases. The V gene end was trimmed by 0 bases and the J gene end by 8 bases; junction bases not matched to a gene: 15. The CDR3 has 18 residues. From germline, CDR1 is MGHRA and CDR2 YSYEKL. Here the CDR3 reads CASSQDSRGGSGNDIQYF. DNA of the CDR3: TGCGCCAGCAGCCAAGATTCCCGGGGGGGTAGCGGGAATGACATTCAGTACTTC.

V is TRBV20-1 and J is TRBJ2-2; weak D call: TRBD2 (5 bases). Germline values: CDR1 DFQATT, CDR2 SNEGSKA (reference sequence). V lost 6 bases and J lost 6, with 8 bases in between. The CDR3 is made up of 11 amino acids. The CDR3 loop reads CSAGRAGELFF. CDR3 nucleotide sequence: TGCAGTGCCGGGCGGGCCGGGGAGCTGTTTTTT.

The V and J genes are TRBV2 and TRBJ2-3, with a possible D match to TRBD2 (6 bases). This CDR3 contains 14 residues. V lost 9 bases, J lost 0 bases, and 13 bases lay in between. In germline, CDR1 is SNHLY, CDR2 FYNNEI. The CDR3, as DNA: TGTGCCAGTAACCTAGCGTCTAGCACAGATACGCAGTATTTT. Its translation: CASNLASSTDTQYF.

The genes are TRBV18 and TRBJ2-5; a possible D gene is TRBD1 (6 bases). Trimming stripped 4 bases from V and 2 bases from J, with 11 bases between. Germline assignment: CDR1 KGHSH and CDR2 LQKENI. CDR3 length: 14 residues. The CDR3 nucleotides read TGTGCCAGCTCACTCAGGGGTTCACAAGAGACCCAGTACTTC. It codes for CASSLRGSQETQYF.

This clone was detected a few times. This chain connects TRBV27 to TRBJ2-2; 10 positions match TRBD1. Trimming took 3 bases from V and 13 from J; bases not matched to a gene: 5. This CDR3 has 13 amino acids. Germline CDR1 reads MNHEY; CDR2 reads SMNVEV (reference sequence). Written as DNA, the CDR3 is TGTGCCAGCAGTTTGGCGGGACAGGGGTTGCTGTTTTTT. Protein sequence: CASSLAGQGLLFF.

The chain combines TRBV7-6 with TRBJ2-7; TRBD1 agrees at 9 bases. V shed 5 bases, J shed 4 bases, and the junction held 9 bases outside the gene matches. The CDR3 consists of 15 residues. Per germline, CDR1 SGHVS and CDR2 FNYEAQ. The CDR3 region is CASSAVQGADYEQYF. The CDR3 bases are TGTGCCAGCAGCGCCGTACAGGGGGCCGATTACGAGCAGTACTTC.